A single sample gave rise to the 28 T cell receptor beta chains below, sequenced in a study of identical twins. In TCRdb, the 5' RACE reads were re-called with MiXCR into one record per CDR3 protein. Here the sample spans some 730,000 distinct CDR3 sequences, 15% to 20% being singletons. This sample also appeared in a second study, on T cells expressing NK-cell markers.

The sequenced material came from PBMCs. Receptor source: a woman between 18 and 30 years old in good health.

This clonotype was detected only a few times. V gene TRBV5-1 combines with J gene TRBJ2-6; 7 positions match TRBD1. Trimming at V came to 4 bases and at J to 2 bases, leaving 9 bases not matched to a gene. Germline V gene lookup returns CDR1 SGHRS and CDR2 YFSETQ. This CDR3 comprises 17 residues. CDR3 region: CASSVGTVSTGANVLTF. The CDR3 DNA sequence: TGCGCCAGCAGCGTCGGGACAGTATCCACTGGGGCCAACGTCCTGACTTTC.

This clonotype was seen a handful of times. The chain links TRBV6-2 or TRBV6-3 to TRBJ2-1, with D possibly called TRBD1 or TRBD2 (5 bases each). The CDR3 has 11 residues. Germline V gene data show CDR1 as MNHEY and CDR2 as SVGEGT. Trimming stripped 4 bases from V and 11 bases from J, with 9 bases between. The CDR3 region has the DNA TGTGCCAGCAGTTCGGGACCCCAGCAGTTCTTC. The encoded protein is CASSSGPQQFF.

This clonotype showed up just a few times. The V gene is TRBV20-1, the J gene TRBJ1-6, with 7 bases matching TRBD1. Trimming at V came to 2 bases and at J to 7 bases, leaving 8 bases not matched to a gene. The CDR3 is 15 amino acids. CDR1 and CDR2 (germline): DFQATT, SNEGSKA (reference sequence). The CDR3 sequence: CSARPTGRSNSPLHF. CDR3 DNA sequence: TGCAGTGCTAGACCGACAGGGAGAAGCAATTCACCCCTCCACTTT.

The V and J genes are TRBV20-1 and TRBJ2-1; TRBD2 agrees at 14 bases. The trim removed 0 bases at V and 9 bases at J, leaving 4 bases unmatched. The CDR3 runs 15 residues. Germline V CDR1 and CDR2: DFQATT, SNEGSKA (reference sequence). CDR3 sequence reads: CSARDTGLAGVEQFF. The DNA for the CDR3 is TGCAGTGCTAGAGATACGGGACTAGCGGGAGTTGAGCAGTTCTTC.

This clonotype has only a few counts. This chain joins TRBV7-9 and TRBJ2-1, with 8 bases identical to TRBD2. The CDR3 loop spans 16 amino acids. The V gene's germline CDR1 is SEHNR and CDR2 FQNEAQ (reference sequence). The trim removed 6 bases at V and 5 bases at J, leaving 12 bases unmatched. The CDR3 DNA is TGTGCCAGCAGTTATTTCGAACGGGAGGGTAACAATGAGCAGTTCTTC. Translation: CASSYFEREGNNEQFF.

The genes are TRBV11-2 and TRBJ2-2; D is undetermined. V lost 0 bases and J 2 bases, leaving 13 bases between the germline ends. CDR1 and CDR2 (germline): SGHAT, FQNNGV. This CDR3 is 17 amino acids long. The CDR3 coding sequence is TGTGCCAGCAGCTTAGAATTGACAACTATAAACACCGGGGAGCTGTTTTTT. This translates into CASSLELTTINTGELFF.

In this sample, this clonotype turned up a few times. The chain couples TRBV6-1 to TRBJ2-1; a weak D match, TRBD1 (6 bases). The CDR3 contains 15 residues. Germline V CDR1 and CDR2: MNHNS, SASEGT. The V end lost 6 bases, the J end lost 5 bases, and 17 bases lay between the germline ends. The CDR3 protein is CASSSPPSGDNEQFF. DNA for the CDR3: TGTGCCAGCAGCTCCCCGCCTTCAGGGGACAATGAGCAGTTCTTC.

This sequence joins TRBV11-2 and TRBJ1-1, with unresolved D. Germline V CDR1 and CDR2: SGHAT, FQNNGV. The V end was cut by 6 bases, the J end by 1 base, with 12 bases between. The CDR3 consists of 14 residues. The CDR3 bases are TGTGCCAGCAGGGATCCACAGAGGAACACTGAAGCTTTCTTT. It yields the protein CASRDPQRNTEAFF.

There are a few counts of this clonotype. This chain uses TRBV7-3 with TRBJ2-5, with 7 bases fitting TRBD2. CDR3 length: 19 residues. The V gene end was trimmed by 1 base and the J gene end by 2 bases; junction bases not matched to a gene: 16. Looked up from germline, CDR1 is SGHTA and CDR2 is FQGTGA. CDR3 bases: TGTGCCAGCAGCTTAAACCCCCCCCAGGCGGGGGATTGGCAAGAGACCCAGTACTTC. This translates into CASSLNPPQAGDWQETQYF.

The CDR3 bases are TGTGCCAGTAGTCTCAGGACGGCTTCGCAAGAGACCCAGTACTTC. It specifies CASSLRTASQETQYF. J is TRBJ2-5 and V is TRBV19; no clear D gene. Looked up from germline, CDR1 is LNHDA and CDR2 is SQIVND (reference sequence). V lost 5 bases and J lost 2, with 15 bases in between. The CDR3 loop spans 15 amino acids.

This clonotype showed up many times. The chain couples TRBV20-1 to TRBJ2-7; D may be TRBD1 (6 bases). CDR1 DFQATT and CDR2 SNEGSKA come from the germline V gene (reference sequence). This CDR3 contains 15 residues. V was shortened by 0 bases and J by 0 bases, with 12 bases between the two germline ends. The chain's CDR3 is CSARDRRQASYEQYF. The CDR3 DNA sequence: TGCAGTGCTAGAGACCGGAGACAGGCCTCCTACGAGCAGTACTTC.

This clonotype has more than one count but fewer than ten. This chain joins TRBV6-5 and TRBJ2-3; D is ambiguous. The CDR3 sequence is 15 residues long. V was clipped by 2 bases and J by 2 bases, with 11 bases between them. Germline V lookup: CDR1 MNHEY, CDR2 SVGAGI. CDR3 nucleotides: TGTGCCAGCAGTTACAAGGGCAAGTACACAGATACGCAGTATTTT. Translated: CASSYKGKYTDTQYF.

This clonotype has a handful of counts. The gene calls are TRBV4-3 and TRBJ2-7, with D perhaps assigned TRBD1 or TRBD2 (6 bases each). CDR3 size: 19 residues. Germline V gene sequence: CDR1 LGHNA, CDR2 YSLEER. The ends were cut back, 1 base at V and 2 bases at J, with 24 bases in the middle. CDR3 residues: CASSQGSPRGGNLPYEQYF. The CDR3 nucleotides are TGCGCCAGCAGCCAAGGAAGCCCCAGGGGCGGGAACCTACCCTACGAGCAGTACTTC.

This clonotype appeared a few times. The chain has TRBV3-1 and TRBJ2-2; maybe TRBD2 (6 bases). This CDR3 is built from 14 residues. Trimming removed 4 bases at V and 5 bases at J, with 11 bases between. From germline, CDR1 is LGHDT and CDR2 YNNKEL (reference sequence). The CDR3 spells CASSPLGGTGELFF. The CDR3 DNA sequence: TGTGCCAGCAGCCCCTTGGGGGGAACCGGGGAGCTGTTTTTT.

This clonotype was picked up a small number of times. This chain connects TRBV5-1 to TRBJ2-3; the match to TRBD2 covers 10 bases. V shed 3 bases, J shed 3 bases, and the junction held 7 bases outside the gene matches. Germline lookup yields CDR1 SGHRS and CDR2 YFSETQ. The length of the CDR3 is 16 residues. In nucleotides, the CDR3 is TGCGCCAGCAGCTCCAAAGTACTAGCGGGGACAGATACGCAGTATTTT. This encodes CASSSKVLAGTDTQYF. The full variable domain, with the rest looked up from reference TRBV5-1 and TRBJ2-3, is KAGVTQTPRYLIKTRGQQVTLSCSPISGHRSVSWYQQTPGQGLQFLFEYFSETQRNKGNFPGRFSGRQFSNSRSEMNVSTLELGDSALYLCASSSKVLAGTDTQYFGPGTRLTVL.

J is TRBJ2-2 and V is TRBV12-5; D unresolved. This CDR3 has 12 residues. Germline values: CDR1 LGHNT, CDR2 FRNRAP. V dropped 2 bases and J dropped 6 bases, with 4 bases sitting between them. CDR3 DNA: TGTGCTAGTGGTTTGTTTTCCGGGGAGCTGTTTTTT. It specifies CASGLFSGELFF.

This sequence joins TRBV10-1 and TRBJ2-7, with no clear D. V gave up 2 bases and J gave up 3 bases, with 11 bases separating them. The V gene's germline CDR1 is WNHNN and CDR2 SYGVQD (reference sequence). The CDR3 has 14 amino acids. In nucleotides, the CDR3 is TGCGCCAGCAGTGAGGGTCAGGTGGGCTACGAGCAGTACTTC. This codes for CASSEGQVGYEQYF.

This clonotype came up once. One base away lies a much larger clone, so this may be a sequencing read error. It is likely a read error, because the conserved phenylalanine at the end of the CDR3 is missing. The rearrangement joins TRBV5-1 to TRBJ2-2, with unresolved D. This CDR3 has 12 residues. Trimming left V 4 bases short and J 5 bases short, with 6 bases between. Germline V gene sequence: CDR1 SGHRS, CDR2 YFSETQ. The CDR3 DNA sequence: TGCGCCAGCAGCATCGGTACCGGGGAGCTGTTTTTA. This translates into CASSIGTGELFL.

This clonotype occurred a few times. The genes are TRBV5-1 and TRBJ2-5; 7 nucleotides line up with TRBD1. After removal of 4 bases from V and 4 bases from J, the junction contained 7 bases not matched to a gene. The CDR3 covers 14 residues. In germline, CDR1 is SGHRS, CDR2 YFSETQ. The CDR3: CASSVTGVGETQYF. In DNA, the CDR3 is TGCGCCAGCAGCGTAACAGGGGTGGGAGAGACCCAGTACTTC. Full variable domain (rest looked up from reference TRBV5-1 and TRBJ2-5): KAGVTQTPRYLIKTRGQQVTLSCSPISGHRSVSWYQQTPGQGLQFLFEYFSETQRNKGNFPGRFSGRQFSNSRSEMNVSTLELGDSALYLCASSVTGVGETQYFGPGTRLLVL.

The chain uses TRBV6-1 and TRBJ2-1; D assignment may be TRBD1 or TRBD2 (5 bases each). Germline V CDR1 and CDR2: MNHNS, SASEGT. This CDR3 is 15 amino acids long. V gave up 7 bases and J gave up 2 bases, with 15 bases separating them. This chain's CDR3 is CASNPGTAPYNEQFF. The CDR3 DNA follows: TGTGCCAGCAACCCCGGGACGGCTCCCTACAATGAGCAGTTCTTC.

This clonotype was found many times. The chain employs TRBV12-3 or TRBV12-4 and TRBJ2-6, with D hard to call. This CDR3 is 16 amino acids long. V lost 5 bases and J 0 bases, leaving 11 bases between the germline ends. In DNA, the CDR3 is TGTGCCAGCAGTCGCGGCGAGTCCTCTGGGGCCAACGTCCTGACTTTC. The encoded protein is CASSRGESSGANVLTF.

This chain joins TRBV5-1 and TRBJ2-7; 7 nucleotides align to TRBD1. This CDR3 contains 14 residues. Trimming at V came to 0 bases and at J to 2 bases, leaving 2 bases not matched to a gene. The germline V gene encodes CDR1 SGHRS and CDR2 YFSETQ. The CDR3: CASSLGGQPYEQYF. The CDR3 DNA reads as TGCGCCAGCAGCTTGGGGGGACAGCCCTACGAGCAGTACTTC.

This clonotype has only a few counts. Written as DNA, the CDR3 is TGTGCCTGGGGCAGGGTATCGGACGAGCAGTACTTC. This sequence encodes CAWGRVSDEQYF. V and J are TRBV30 and TRBJ2-7; TRBD1 might be the D (5 bases). CDR3 length: 12 amino acids. V lost 5 bases and J lost 5, with 13 bases in between. The germline CDR1 and CDR2 sequences are GTSNPN and SVGIG (reference sequence).

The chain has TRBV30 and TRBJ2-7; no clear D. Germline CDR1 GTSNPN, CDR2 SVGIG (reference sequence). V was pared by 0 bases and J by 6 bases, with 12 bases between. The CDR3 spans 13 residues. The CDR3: CAWSVLRLPEQYF. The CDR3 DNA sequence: TGTGCCTGGAGTGTACTTCGACTTCCCGAGCAGTACTTC.

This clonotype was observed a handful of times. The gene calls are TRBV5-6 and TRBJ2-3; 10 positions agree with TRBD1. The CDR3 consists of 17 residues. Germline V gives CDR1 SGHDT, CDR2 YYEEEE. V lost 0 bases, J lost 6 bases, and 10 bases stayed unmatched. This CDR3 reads CASSLDLRDRGYDTQYF. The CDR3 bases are TGTGCCAGCAGCTTGGATCTCCGGGACAGGGGTTACGATACGCAGTATTTT.

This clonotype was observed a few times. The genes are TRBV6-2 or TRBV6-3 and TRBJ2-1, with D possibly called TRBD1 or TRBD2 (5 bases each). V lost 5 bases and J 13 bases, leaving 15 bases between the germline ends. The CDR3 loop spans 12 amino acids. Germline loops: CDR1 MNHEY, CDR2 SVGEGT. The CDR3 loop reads CASSPRDHTQFF. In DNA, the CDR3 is TGTGCCAGCAGTCCTAGGGACCATACTCAGTTCTTC.

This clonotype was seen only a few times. In nucleotides, the CDR3 is TGTGCCAGCAGTACCGGCTTTGGTGAGCAGTTCTTC. Translating gives CASSTGFGEQFF. The chain links TRBV12-3 or TRBV12-4 to TRBJ2-1; D remains unclear. The CDR3 runs 12 residues. V was pared by 5 bases and J by 9 bases, with 11 bases between.

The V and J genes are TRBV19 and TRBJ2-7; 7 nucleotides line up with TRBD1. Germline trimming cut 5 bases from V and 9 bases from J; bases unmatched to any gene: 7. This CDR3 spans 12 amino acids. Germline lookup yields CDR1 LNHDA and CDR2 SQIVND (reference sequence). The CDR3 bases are TGTGCCAGTAGTTACAAAGGACAGGCGCAGTACTTC. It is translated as CASSYKGQAQYF.